A single sample is the source of the 22 T cell receptor beta chains below, sequenced in a study of cytomegalovirus exposure and HLA in healthy donors. 60 Vbeta and 13 Jbeta primers were used in PCR. TCRdb's table, derived via immunoSEQ multiplex PCR, lists solely in-frame clones and lacks some. The sample holds about 130,000 clones, over 60% seen once. The sequenced sample was PBMCs. The receptors stem from an older woman in good health and CMV-seropositive.

This clone was seen only a few times. The chain is built from TRBV7-9 and TRBJ2-1, with 8 positions matching TRBD2. V gave up 8 bases and J gave up 8 bases; unmatched junction bases: 14. CDR1 SEHNR and CDR2 FQNEAQ come from the germline V gene (reference sequence). This CDR3 contains 15 residues. DNA of the CDR3: TGTGCCAGCGAAACTAACGGGGGGGGCTTCGATGAGCAGTTCTTC. Residues: CASETNGGGFDEQFF.

The chain employs TRBV18 and TRBJ1-2, with 8 bases lining up with TRBD1. Losses at the gene ends were 3 bases for V and 5 bases for J; bases not matched to a gene: 2. This CDR3 has 13 residues. Per germline, CDR1 KGHSH and CDR2 LQKENI. Here the CDR3 DNA reads TGTGCCAGCTCACCGGGACAGGATTATGGCTACACCTTC. Translating it yields CASSPGQDYGYTF.

This chain connects TRBV7-6 to TRBJ2-1; TRBD2 aligns across 12 bases. CDR3 length: 16 residues. Germline loops: CDR1 SGHVS, CDR2 FNYEAQ. With V trimmed by 3 bases and J by 4 bases, 4 bases remained unmatched. Written as DNA, the CDR3 is TGTGCCAGCAGCTTGACTGGACTAGCGGGATACAATGAGCAGTTCTTC. This encodes CASSLTGLAGYNEQFF.

CDR3 sequence: CASSPGQVNYGYTF. In DNA form, the CDR3 reads TGTGCCAGCTCACCGGGACAGGTTAACTATGGCTACACCTTC. The rearrangement uses TRBV18 and TRBJ1-2; 8 bases fit TRBD1. V was clipped by 3 bases and J by 1 base; unmatched bases: 1. The V gene's germline CDR1 is KGHSH and CDR2 LQKENI. This CDR3 comprises 14 residues. Combining the CDR3 with reference TRBV18 and TRBJ1-2 gives the whole variable domain NAGVMQNPRHLVRRRGQEARLRCSPMKGHSHVYWYRQLPEEGLKFMVYLQKENIIDESGMPKERFSAEFPKEGPSILRIQQVVRGDSAAYFCASSPGQVNYGYTFGSGTRLTVV.

This clone was seen a few times. V and J are TRBV7-2 and TRBJ2-3; 7 nucleotides match TRBD2. Germline V gene lookup returns CDR1 SGHTA and CDR2 FQGNSA. Trimming removed 1 base from V and 3 bases from J; junction bases left unmatched: 4. There are 15 residues in the CDR3. This CDR3 is CASSLGNGGTDTQYF. In DNA form, the CDR3 reads TGTGCCAGCAGCTTAGGTAACGGGGGGACAGATACGCAGTATTTT.

This chain connects TRBV19 to TRBJ2-5; unclear D gene. This CDR3 is 14 amino acids long. V gave up 5 bases and J gave up 4 bases, with 14 bases separating them. CDR1 and CDR2 from the germline V gene are LNHDA and SQIVND (reference sequence). CDR3 amino acids: CASSSQDAGETQYF. The DNA of the CDR3 is TGTGCCAGTAGTTCCCAGGATGCTGGAGAGACCCAGTACTTC.

V gene TRBV4-3 combines with J gene TRBJ2-6, with a possible D match to TRBD1 (5 bases). The CDR3 extends over 17 amino acids. The V gene's germline CDR1 is LGHNA and CDR2 YSLEER. Trimming cost V 2 bases and J 0 bases, with 11 bases left between them. The CDR3 loop is CASSQRPGNSGANVLTF. The CDR3 DNA reads as TGCGCCAGCAGCCAACGTCCAGGGAACTCTGGGGCCAACGTCCTGACTTTC.

J is TRBJ2-1 and V is TRBV11-1; 8 bases are a match to TRBD2. Germline trimming cut 2 bases from V and 1 base from J; bases unmatched to any gene: 4. This CDR3 is 16 amino acids long. CDR1 and CDR2 from the germline V gene are SGHAT and FQDESV (reference sequence). The CDR3 bases are TGTGCCAGCAGCTTAAGGCTAGCGGGTTCCTACAATGAGCAGTTCTTC. It translates to CASSLRLAGSYNEQFF.

This chain uses TRBV6-5 with TRBJ2-1, with TRBD2 matching over 7 bases. In germline, CDR1 is MNHEY, CDR2 SVGAGI. The CDR3 runs to 15 residues. The trim removed 0 bases at V and 9 bases at J, leaving 8 bases unmatched. The CDR3 here is CASSYSIDGEGEQFF. The CDR3 nucleotides read TGTGCCAGCAGTTACTCGATCGACGGGGAGGGTGAGCAGTTCTTC.

For this clone: One junction end does not reproduce the germline sequence, and a read error may be involved. The chain uses TRBV7-9 and TRBJ1-6; 7 nucleotides agree with TRBD1. The CDR3 is made up of 13 amino acids. Looked up from germline, CDR1 is SEHNR and CDR2 is FQNEAQ (reference sequence). DNA of the CDR3: TGTTCCAGCAGCTTAGCGTCAGGGGGACCCCTCCACTTT. This sequence encodes CSSSLASGGPLHF.

The chain combines TRBV5-6 with TRBJ2-7; TRBD1 matches at 9 bases. The trim removed 6 bases at V and 3 bases at J, leaving 7 bases unmatched. This CDR3 contains 14 residues. Germline V lookup: CDR1 SGHDT, CDR2 YYEEEE. CDR3 nucleotides: TGTGCCAGCATCAGGACAGGGGTCGACTACGAGCAGTACTTC. Its protein product is CASIRTGVDYEQYF.

V is TRBV10-3 and J is TRBJ1-2; 8 bases are a match to TRBD1. The CDR3 has 14 amino acids. Germline values: CDR1 ENHRY, CDR2 SYGVKD. After removal of 6 bases from V and 7 bases from J, the junction contained 10 bases not matched to a gene. CDR3 amino acids: CAIRVDRGVSGYTF. The CDR3 coding sequence is TGTGCCATCAGGGTTGACAGGGGTGTTTCTGGCTACACCTTC.

V gene TRBV5-1 combines with J gene TRBJ2-5; TRBD2 matches at 8 bases. The V gene's germline CDR1 is SGHRS and CDR2 YFSETQ. V gave up 1 base and J gave up 1 base; unmatched junction bases: 3. The CDR3 is 15 residues long. The CDR3 region has the DNA TGCGCCAGCAGCTTGTATAGCGGGGTCCAAGAGACCCAGTACTTC. Its protein product is CASSLYSGVQETQYF.

This chain links TRBV30 with TRBJ1-2, with 8 bases that match TRBD1. Looked up from germline, CDR1 is GTSNPN and CDR2 is SVGIG (reference sequence). V dropped 7 bases and J dropped 7; count of bases not matched to a gene: 11. This CDR3 contains 13 residues. CDR3 region: CASEGQGSSGYTF. CDR3 nucleotide sequence: TGTGCCTCGGAAGGACAGGGATCTAGTGGCTACACCTTC.

The rearrangement uses TRBV6-1 and TRBJ2-1; D gene ambiguous. Trimming removed 1 base at V and 7 bases at J, with 11 bases between. The CDR3 spans 14 residues. Germline V lookup: CDR1 MNHNS, CDR2 SASEGT. This CDR3 reads CASSEGSSWNEQFF. The CDR3 DNA reads TGTGCCAGCAGTGAAGGTAGTAGCTGGAATGAGCAGTTCTTC.

The chain couples TRBV9 to TRBJ2-6; 10 positions agree with TRBD1. V was pared by 7 bases and J by 1 base, with 8 bases of the junction left unmatched. There are 17 residues in the CDR3. CDR1 and CDR2 (germline): SGDLS, YYNGEE. This CDR3 reads CASGVGTGASGANVLTF. The CDR3 nucleotides are TGTGCCAGCGGAGTAGGGACAGGGGCGTCTGGGGCCAACGTCCTGACTTTC.

The V and J genes are TRBV15 and TRBJ2-7, with 7 bases identical to TRBD1. Trimming took 5 bases from V and 5 from J; bases not matched to a gene: 24. The CDR3 extends over 19 amino acids. In germline, CDR1 is LNHNV, CDR2 YYDKDF (reference sequence). The CDR3 sequence: CATSGVGGTRTGAGDEQYF. CDR3 sequence (DNA): TGTGCCACCAGCGGGGTTGGGGGTACCCGGACAGGAGCTGGGGACGAGCAGTACTTC.

The chain is built from TRBV4-1 and TRBJ2-1; 11 bases agree with TRBD2. Germline lookup yields CDR1 MGHRA and CDR2 YSYEKL. This CDR3 is 15 amino acids long. J lost 9 bases, V lost 6 bases, and 10 bases had no gene match. The CDR3 nucleotides read TGCGCCAGCAGGTTTAGCGGGGGGGCCTTTGGTGAGCAGTTCTTC. Translated, it gives CASRFSGGAFGEQFF.

The rearrangement joins TRBV7-8 to TRBJ1-3; unclear D gene. The ends were cut back, 7 bases at V and 1 base at J, with 14 bases in the middle. The CDR3 has 15 residues. Per germline, CDR1 SGHVS and CDR2 FQNEAQ. CDR3 in amino acids: CASTLRRESGNTIYF. The CDR3 DNA sequence: TGTGCCAGCACCTTGAGGAGGGAATCTGGAAACACCATATATTTT. Using reference TRBV7-8 and TRBJ1-3 for the parts outside the CDR3, the full variable domain is GAGVSQSPRYKVAKRGQDVALRCDPISGHVSLFWYQQALGQGPEFLTYFQNEAQLDKSGLPSDRFFAERPEGSVSTLKIQRTQQEDSAVYLCASTLRRESGNTIYFGEGSWLTVV.

The chain couples TRBV2 to TRBJ1-5; no reliable D call. Germline V gene lookup returns CDR1 SNHLY and CDR2 FYNNEI. The CDR3 spans 14 residues. V was clipped by 4 bases and J by 0 bases, with 7 bases between them. CDR3: CASSAPGSNQPQHF. The DNA for the CDR3 is TGTGCCAGCAGTGCTCCGGGTAGCAATCAGCCCCAGCATTTT.

The chain joins TRBV6-5 to TRBJ2-1, with 8 bases aligning to TRBD2. The CDR3 length is 15 residues. Germline CDR1 reads MNHEY; CDR2 reads SVGAGI. The V and J ends lost 0 bases and 7 bases, in that order; junction bases with no gene match: 5. In DNA, the CDR3 is TGTGCCAGCAGTTACTCGGGACTAGGAAATAATGAGCAGTTCTTC. Its protein product is CASSYSGLGNNEQFF.

This clone was recorded a few times. This chain uses TRBV9 with TRBJ1-2; D remains ambiguous. Trimming removed 0 bases from V and 5 bases from J, with 17 bases in between. This CDR3 is 16 amino acids long. The V gene's germline CDR1 is SGDLS and CDR2 YYNGEE. CDR3 coding DNA: TGTGCCAGCAGCGTAGCTCCTAACGAGGTCCGGTATGGCTACACCTTC. This gives the protein CASSVAPNEVRYGYTF.